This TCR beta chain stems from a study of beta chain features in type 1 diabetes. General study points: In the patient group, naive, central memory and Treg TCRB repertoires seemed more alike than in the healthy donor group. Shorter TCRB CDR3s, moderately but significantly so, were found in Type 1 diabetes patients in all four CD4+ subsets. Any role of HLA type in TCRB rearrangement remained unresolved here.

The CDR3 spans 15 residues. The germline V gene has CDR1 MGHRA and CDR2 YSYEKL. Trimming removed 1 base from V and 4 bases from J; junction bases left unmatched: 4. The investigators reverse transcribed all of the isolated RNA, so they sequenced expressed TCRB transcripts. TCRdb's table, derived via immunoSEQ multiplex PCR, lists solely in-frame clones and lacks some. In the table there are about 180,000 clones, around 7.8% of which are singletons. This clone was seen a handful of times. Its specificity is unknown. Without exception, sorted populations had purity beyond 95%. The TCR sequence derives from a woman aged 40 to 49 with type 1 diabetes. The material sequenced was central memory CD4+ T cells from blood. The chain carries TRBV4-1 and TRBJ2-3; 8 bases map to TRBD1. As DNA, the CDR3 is TGCGCCAGCAGCCAAGCCAGGGGGCAGGCAGATACGCAGTATTTT. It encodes CASSQARGQADTQYF.